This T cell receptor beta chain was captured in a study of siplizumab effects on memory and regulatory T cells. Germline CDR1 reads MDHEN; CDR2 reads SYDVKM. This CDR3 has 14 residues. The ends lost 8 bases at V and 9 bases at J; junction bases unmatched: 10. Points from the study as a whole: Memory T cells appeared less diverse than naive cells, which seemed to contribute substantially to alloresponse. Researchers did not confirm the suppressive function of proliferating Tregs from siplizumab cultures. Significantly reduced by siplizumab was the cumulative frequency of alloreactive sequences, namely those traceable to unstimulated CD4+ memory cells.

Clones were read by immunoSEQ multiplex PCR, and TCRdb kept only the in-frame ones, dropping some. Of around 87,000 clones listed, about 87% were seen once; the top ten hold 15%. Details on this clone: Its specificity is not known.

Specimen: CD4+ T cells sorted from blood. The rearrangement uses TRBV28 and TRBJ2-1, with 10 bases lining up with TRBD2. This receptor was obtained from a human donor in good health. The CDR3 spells CASGLAGARPEQFF. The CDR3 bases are TGTGCCAGCGGCCTAGCGGGAGCCCGTCCTGAGCAGTTCTTC.